These 5 T cell receptor beta chains originate from one sample sequenced in a study of blood T cell repertoires in COVID-19. Here immunoSEQ multiplex PCR was the method, and the copy in TCRdb shows in-frame clones only, minus some. The table has 200,000 to 300,000 clones, more than 75% seen once. The sample comprised peripheral blood. These TCRs come from a woman in her 30s who had recovered from COVID-19.

The chain is built from TRBV4-1 and TRBJ1-2; D is unresolved. Germline CDR1 and CDR2: MGHRA and YSYEKL. V lost 1 base, J lost 3 bases, and 6 bases lay in between. The CDR3 is 13 residues long. CDR3 nucleotides: TGCGCCAGCAGCCAAGCAGAATACTATGGCTACACCTTC. It yields the protein CASSQAEYYGYTF.

This clone was seen a few times. The sample contains more than one DNA sequence encoding this CDR3. The chain is built from TRBV19 and TRBJ1-1; TRBD1 is a possible D gene (6 bases). V gave up 9 bases and J gave up 0 bases, with 11 bases separating them. The CDR3 runs 13 residues. Germline V lookup: CDR1 LNHDA, CDR2 SQIVND (reference sequence). CDR3 bases: TGTGCCAGCTCTACAGGGCTGAACACTGAAGCTTTCTTT. It translates to CASSTGLNTEAFF.

This clone was seen just once. The chain couples TRBV7-2 to TRBJ2-5, with 14 bases that match TRBD2. The CDR3 extends over 16 amino acids. Trimming at V came to 4 bases and at J to 2 bases, leaving 3 bases not matched to a gene. The germline CDR1 and CDR2 sequences are SGHTA and FQGNSA. The CDR3 region is CASSWGLAGDQETQYF. The CDR3 nucleotides read TGTGCCAGCAGCTGGGGACTAGCGGGGGATCAAGAGACCCAGTACTTC.

The CDR3, as DNA: TGCGCCAGCAGTCCAGGACAGGGAAGGGACACTGAAGCTTTCTTT. It translates to CASSPGQGRDTEAFF. The genes are TRBV5-1 and TRBJ1-1, with 8 positions matching TRBD1. V was pared by 5 bases and J by 3 bases, with 9 bases of the junction left unmatched. This CDR3 region has 15 residues. Germline CDR1 is SGHRS and CDR2 is YFSETQ.

The V and J genes are TRBV6-5 and TRBJ2-3; 9 nucleotides agree with TRBD2. CDR3 length: 15 amino acids. J was trimmed by 2 bases and V by 6 bases; bases with no gene match: 6. Germline V gene lookup returns CDR1 MNHEY and CDR2 SVGAGI. CDR3 sequence: CASSLSSGVTDTQYF. The CDR3 DNA reads as TGTGCCAGCAGCCTGTCTAGCGGGGTCACAGATACGCAGTATTTT.